The next 27 T cell receptor beta chains were all read from a single sample in a study of regulatory T cells in long-lasting Graves disease. As to time point: persistent/refractory GD, antithyroid drugs over 5 years with positive TRAb. Extracted RNA from PBMCs served as the source of the TCR library. With iRepertoire HTBI primers and Arm-PCR of CDR3 regions, TCR beta libraries were built. Using its own MiXCR run on the multiplex PCR reads, TCRdb lists one record per CDR3 protein. The sample has under 500,000 distinct CDR3 sequences, 20% to 25% seen once. Sequencing was performed on peripheral blood mononuclear cells (PBMCs), taken when the disease was refractory, from a patient treated with antithyroid drugs. These receptors were taken from a female donor with Graves disease.

Regarding this clonotype: A far more abundant clone sits one base away, making this likely a read error. The rearrangement uses TRBV7-9 and TRBJ2-7, with 9 bases that match TRBD2. With V trimmed by 5 bases and J by 4 bases, 9 bases remained unmatched. CDR3 length: 15 residues. From germline, CDR1 is SEHNR and CDR2 FQNEAQ (reference sequence). DNA for the CDR3: TGTGCCAGCAGCCGCGGGTCTAGCGGGGCGTACGAGCAGTACTTC. Translating it yields CASSRGSSGAYEQYF.

V usage is TRBV28 and J usage is TRBJ2-1, with 7 bases matching TRBD2. Germline lookup yields CDR1 MDHEN and CDR2 SYDVKM. The trim removed 8 bases at V and 1 base at J, leaving 8 bases unmatched. There are 15 residues in the CDR3. CDR3 amino acids: CASGREPKSYNEQFF. DNA for the CDR3: TGTGCCAGCGGGAGGGAGCCTAAGTCCTACAATGAGCAGTTCTTC.

In the case of this clonotype: Mismatch with germline at one junction end may stem from a read error. The chain links TRBV11-2 to TRBJ2-1, with D possibly matching TRBD2 (7 bases). Germline V gene lookup returns CDR1 SGHAT and CDR2 FQNNGV. This CDR3 contains 15 residues. In DNA, the CDR3 is TGTGCCAGCAGTTTTGAAGGGGGACTATACAATGGGCAGTTCTTC. Residues: CASSFEGGLYNGQFF.

This chain uses TRBV29-1 with TRBJ2-5, with TRBD2 matching over 11 bases. Germline loops: CDR1 SQVTM, CDR2 ANQGSEA. J was trimmed by 5 bases and V by 4 bases; bases with no gene match: 12. The CDR3 contains 16 residues. CDR3 in amino acids: CSVGGILAGAVETQYF. Written as DNA, the CDR3 is TGCAGCGTTGGGGGAATACTAGCGGGAGCGGTCGAGACCCAGTACTTC.

This clonotype was observed at least ten times. The chain uses TRBV11-1 and TRBJ2-5; 8 nucleotides align to TRBD2. Germline loops: CDR1 SGHAT, CDR2 FQDESV (reference sequence). The CDR3 is 16 amino acids. J lost 1 base, V lost 4 bases, and 8 bases had no gene match. The CDR3 sequence: CASSSSGAGGQETQYF. The CDR3, as DNA: TGTGCCAGCAGCTCCTCGGGGGCGGGAGGCCAAGAGACCCAGTACTTC. The full variable domain, with the rest looked up from reference TRBV11-1 and TRBJ2-5, is EAEVAQSPRYKITEKSQAVAFWCDPISGHATLYWYRQILGQGPELLVQFQDESVVDDSQLPKDRFSAERLKGVDSTLKIQPAELGDSAMYLCASSSSGAGGQETQYFGPGTRLLVL.

The rearrangement joins TRBV28 to TRBJ2-7, with 9 positions matching TRBD1. The CDR3 consists of 15 residues. After removal of 7 bases from V and 2 bases from J, the junction contained 9 bases not matched to a gene. CDR1 is MDHEN, CDR2 SYDVKM, per germline. The CDR3 region is CASIKGGTGTYEQYF. CDR3 DNA sequence: TGTGCCAGCATTAAAGGTGGGACAGGGACCTACGAGCAGTACTTC.

The chain recombines TRBV2 with TRBJ2-3, with 9 bases that match TRBD2. Trimming took 2 bases from V and 2 from J; bases not matched to a gene: 8. The CDR3 has 17 amino acids. Per the germline V gene, CDR1 is SNHLY and CDR2 is FYNNEI. DNA of the CDR3: TGTGCCAGCAGTGAATCTTGGCTAGCGGGGTTCACAGATACGCAGTATTTT. It codes for CASSESWLAGFTDTQYF.

This clonotype showed up many times. The J gene is TRBJ1-4, the V gene TRBV11-2; 9 nucleotides match TRBD1. The CDR3 sequence is 15 residues long. Germline V gives CDR1 SGHAT, CDR2 FQNNGV. Trimming at V came to 6 bases and at J to 8 bases, leaving 10 bases not matched to a gene. The CDR3 DNA sequence: TGTGCCAGCAGGGCCGGGACAGGGACGGGCGAAAAACTGTTTTTT. Translated, it gives CASRAGTGTGEKLFF. Combining the CDR3 with reference TRBV11-2 and TRBJ1-4 gives the whole variable domain EAGVAQSPRYKIIEKRQSVAFWCNPISGHATLYWYQQILGQGPKLLIQFQNNGVVDDSQLPKDRFSAERLKGVDSTLKIQPAKLEDSAVYLCASRAGTGTGEKLFFGSGTQLSVL.

This clonotype was observed a few times. The rearrangement joins TRBV19 to TRBJ2-5; TRBD1 agrees at 9 bases. Germline V gives CDR1 LNHDA, CDR2 SQIVND (reference sequence). The CDR3 totals 16 residues. J was trimmed by 5 bases and V by 5 bases; bases with no gene match: 12. CDR3 sequence: CASSSSGQGRSETQYF. Here the CDR3 DNA reads TGTGCCAGTAGTTCCTCGGGACAGGGTCGGTCGGAGACCCAGTACTTC.

This clonotype was counted ten times or more. This sequence joins TRBV30 and TRBJ1-2; D unresolved. CDR1 is GTSNPN and CDR2 is SVGIG in the germline V gene (reference sequence). Trimming left V 2 bases short and J 4 bases short, with 11 bases between. This CDR3 spans 13 amino acids. In DNA form, the CDR3 reads TGTGCCTGGAGTAAAGGGCTTGTCTATGGCTACACCTTC. It encodes CAWSKGLVYGYTF.

The V and J genes are TRBV4-1 and TRBJ1-1; TRBD1 aligns across 7 bases. Germline lookup yields CDR1 MGHRA and CDR2 YSYEKL. The CDR3 is 18 residues long. The junction had 12 bases not matched to a gene; V was cut back by 1 base and J by 1 base. This chain's CDR3 is CASSQVGIKTGRNTEAFF. CDR3 nucleotides: TGCGCCAGCAGCCAAGTGGGGATCAAGACAGGGAGGAACACTGAAGCTTTCTTT.

This clonotype has more than one count but fewer than ten. The V gene is TRBV6-1, the J gene TRBJ2-1; D gene ambiguous. The CDR3 contains 15 residues. The germline V gene has CDR1 MNHNS and CDR2 SASEGT. V was clipped by 2 bases and J by 0 bases, with 8 bases between them. The CDR3 region has the DNA TGTGCCAGCAGTGAAAAGGATAGCTCCTACAATGAGCAGTTCTTC. It translates to CASSEKDSSYNEQFF.

This clonotype was observed a few times. This chain uses TRBV19 with TRBJ2-2; D gene uncertain. The V end was cut by 5 bases, the J end by 6 bases, with 13 bases between. The germline V gene has CDR1 LNHDA and CDR2 SQIVND (reference sequence). The CDR3 is 14 residues long. CDR3 DNA sequence: TGTGCCAGTAGTGTGGTTTTTCTCTCCGGGGAGCTGTTTTTT. Translation gives CASSVVFLSGELFF. Full variable domain (missing parts from reference TRBV19 and TRBJ2-2): DGGITQSPKYLFRKEGQNVTLSCEQNLNHDAMYWYRQDPGQGLRLIYYSQIVNDFQKGDIAEGYSVSREKKESFPLTVTSAQKNPTAFYLCASSVVFLSGELFFGEGSRLTVL.

The chain has TRBV24-1 and TRBJ2-5; 7 nucleotides match TRBD1. After removal of 0 bases from V and 5 bases from J, the junction contained 20 bases not matched to a gene. CDR1 and CDR2 (germline): KGHDR, SFDVKD. The CDR3 length is 20 residues. The CDR3 region is CATSDLHAQGIESSWETQYF. The CDR3 DNA reads as TGTGCCACCAGTGATTTGCACGCACAGGGGATTGAATCGTCTTGGGAGACCCAGTACTTC.

The CDR3 bases are TGTGCCAGCAGCAAAGGACTAGCGGTAGTGAACACCGGGGAGCTGTTTTTT. It is translated as CASSKGLAVVNTGELFF. The rearrangement links TRBV6-2 or TRBV6-3 to TRBJ2-2; 10 bases are a match to TRBD2. This CDR3 contains 17 residues. J gave up 1 base and V 6 bases, and 8 bases lay outside the gene matches. Per germline, CDR1 MNHEY and CDR2 SVGEGT.

This clonotype was counted only a few times. V usage is TRBV12-3 or TRBV12-4 and J usage is TRBJ1-2; 9 bases line up with TRBD1. V dropped 5 bases and J dropped 8; count of bases not matched to a gene: 9. This CDR3 has 14 amino acids. In nucleotides, the CDR3 is TGTGCCAGCAGTCCAACACAGGGGGCGGGAGGCTACACCTTC. Protein: CASSPTQGAGGYTF.

Many counts were recorded for this clonotype. V and J are TRBV10-3 and TRBJ2-7, with 11 positions matching TRBD1. V trimming: 8 bases; J trimming: 3 bases; junction bases outside the gene matches: 3. The CDR3 consists of 13 residues. Germline loops: CDR1 ENHRY, CDR2 SYGVKD. The CDR3 protein is CAIAGTGGYEQYF. CDR3 DNA: TGTGCCATCGCAGGGACAGGGGGCTACGAGCAGTACTTC.

V usage is TRBV6-4 and J usage is TRBJ1-5, with no clear D. Germline V gene data show CDR1 as MRHNA and CDR2 as SNTAGT. V lost 5 bases to trimming and J lost 3 bases, with 17 bases between them. CDR3 size: 16 residues. The CDR3 DNA is TGTGCCAGCAGTTCCCGGGTTAGAGGCTACAATCAGCCCCAGCATTTT. It yields the protein CASSSRVRGYNQPQHF.

The chain has TRBV20-1 and TRBJ2-3; 11 bases are a match to TRBD2. The CDR3 loop spans 15 amino acids. Germline V gene data show CDR1 as DFQATT and CDR2 as SNEGSKA (reference sequence). Trimming took 0 bases from V and 7 from J; bases not matched to a gene: 6. CDR3 coding DNA: TGCAGTGCTAGAGATCTAGCGGGAGGAGGACATACGCAGTATTTT. Translation gives CSARDLAGGGHTQYF.

This clonotype was observed at least ten times. The chain joins TRBV27 to TRBJ1-5, with D possibly TRBD1 on 6 matching bases. This CDR3 spans 15 amino acids. Trimming removed 6 bases at V and 0 bases at J, with 12 bases between. The V gene's germline CDR1 is MNHEY and CDR2 SMNVEV (reference sequence). CDR3 sequence reads: CASRTGTTSNQPQHF. The CDR3 DNA reads as TGTGCCAGCAGGACCGGGACAACTAGCAATCAGCCCCAGCATTTT.

The chain recombines TRBV12-3 or TRBV12-4 with TRBJ2-1, with D tentatively TRBD2 (6 bases). Trimming left V 6 bases short and J 12 bases short, with 15 bases between. The CDR3 contains 12 residues. Here the CDR3 reads CASSLPPGRQFF. The DNA for the CDR3 is TGTGCCAGCAGCCTTCCTCCCGGGAGGCAGTTCTTC.

Of note for this clonotype: A single base separates this from a much larger clone, so it may be a read error. V gene TRBV12-3 or TRBV12-4 combines with J gene TRBJ1-2; no clear D. This CDR3 is built from 13 residues. With 6 bases removed from V and 6 bases from J, the gap between germline ends came to 14 bases. CDR3 DNA: TGTGCCAGCAGCTTCCTTTTCGGCCATGGCTACACCTTC. Protein product: CASSFLFGHGYTF.

The chain uses TRBV9 and TRBJ2-2; 8 bases match TRBD2. Trimming took 4 bases from V and 4 from J; bases not matched to a gene: 15. CDR3 length: 18 amino acids. Germline CDR1 reads SGDLS; CDR2 reads YYNGEE. The CDR3 region is CASSPEGRAGGPTGELFF. The CDR3 bases are TGTGCCAGCAGCCCCGAGGGTCGGGCGGGAGGACCCACCGGGGAGCTGTTTTTT.

The chain carries TRBV18 and TRBJ1-1, with D unclear. Trimming removed 2 bases from V and 8 bases from J, with 15 bases in between. Germline V gives CDR1 KGHSH, CDR2 LQKENI. The CDR3 has 14 amino acids. The CDR3 coding sequence is TGTGCCAGCTCACCAGGAGGCATACCTACCGAAGCTTTCTTT. Translating it yields CASSPGGIPTEAFF.

This clonotype has ten or more counts. The chain joins TRBV29-1 to TRBJ2-5; 7 bases are a match to TRBD1. Germline CDR1 is SQVTM and CDR2 is ANQGSEA. The CDR3 has 14 residues. Unmatched junction bases numbered 10, after V lost 6 bases and J lost 3 bases. This CDR3 reads CSVSGTASKETQYF. The CDR3 bases are TGCAGCGTATCCGGGACAGCAAGTAAAGAGACCCAGTACTTC.

Regarding this clonotype: Just one base apart from a much larger clone, this may be a read error. The rearrangement joins TRBV6-4 to TRBJ2-6; D gene ambiguous. CDR1 is MRHNA and CDR2 is SNTAGT in the germline V gene. The CDR3 sequence is 15 residues long. Here the CDR3 DNA reads TGTGCCAGCACCTTTAGAACCTCTGGGACCAACGTCCTGACTTTC. Translating it yields CASTFRTSGTNVLTF.

This clonotype has ten or more counts. The chain couples TRBV20-1 to TRBJ1-2, with D perhaps matching TRBD1 (5 bases). There are 11 residues in the CDR3. The germline V gene encodes CDR1 DFQATT and CDR2 SNEGSKA (reference sequence). The CDR3 sequence: CTPLGGVGYTF. In nucleotides, the CDR3 is TGCACCCCCCTGGGAGGGGTAGGCTACACCTTC.